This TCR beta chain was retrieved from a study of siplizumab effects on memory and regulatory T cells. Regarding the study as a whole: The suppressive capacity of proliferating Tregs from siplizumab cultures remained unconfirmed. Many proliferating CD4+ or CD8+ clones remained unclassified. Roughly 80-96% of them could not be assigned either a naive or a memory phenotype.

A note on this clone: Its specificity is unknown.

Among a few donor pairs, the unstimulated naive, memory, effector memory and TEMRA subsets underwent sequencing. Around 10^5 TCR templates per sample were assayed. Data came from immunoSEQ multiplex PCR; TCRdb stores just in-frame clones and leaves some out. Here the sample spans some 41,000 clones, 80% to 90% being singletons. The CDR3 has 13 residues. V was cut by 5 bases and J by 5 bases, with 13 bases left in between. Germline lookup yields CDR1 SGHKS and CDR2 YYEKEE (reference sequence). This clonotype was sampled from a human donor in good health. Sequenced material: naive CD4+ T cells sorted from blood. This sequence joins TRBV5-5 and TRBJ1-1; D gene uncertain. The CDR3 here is CASSYQRETEAFF. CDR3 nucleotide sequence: TGTGCCAGCAGTTACCAAAGGGAGACTGAAGCTTTCTTT.